This TCR beta chain was captured by sequencing in a study of sequential checkpoint blockade in melanoma. Study details: After both sequences, patients received maintenance nivolumab.

Germline CDR1 is LGHNA and CDR2 is YSLEER. The CDR3 has 16 amino acids. V lost 0 bases to trimming and J lost 4 bases, with 12 bases between them. Sequencing used immunoSEQ multiplex PCR; TCRdb keeps in-frame clones, though not all of them. The table has about 27,000 clones, roughly 77% seen once. Treatment noted: randomized to nivolumab then ipilimumab (arm A) or the reverse (arm B). From thawed PBMCs, live CD3+CD8+ cells negative for CD19 and CD56 were sorted. The sample consisted of CD8+ T cells sorted from blood (inferred from file names), taken from a patient given nivolumab and ipilimumab in sequence. The TCR was taken from a human donor with melanoma. J is TRBJ2-2 and V is TRBV4-3; D unclear. The CDR3 protein is CASSQEVVTVTGELFF. CDR3 nucleotides: TGCGCCAGCAGCCAAGAAGTAGTTACAGTCACCGGGGAGCTGTTTTTT.